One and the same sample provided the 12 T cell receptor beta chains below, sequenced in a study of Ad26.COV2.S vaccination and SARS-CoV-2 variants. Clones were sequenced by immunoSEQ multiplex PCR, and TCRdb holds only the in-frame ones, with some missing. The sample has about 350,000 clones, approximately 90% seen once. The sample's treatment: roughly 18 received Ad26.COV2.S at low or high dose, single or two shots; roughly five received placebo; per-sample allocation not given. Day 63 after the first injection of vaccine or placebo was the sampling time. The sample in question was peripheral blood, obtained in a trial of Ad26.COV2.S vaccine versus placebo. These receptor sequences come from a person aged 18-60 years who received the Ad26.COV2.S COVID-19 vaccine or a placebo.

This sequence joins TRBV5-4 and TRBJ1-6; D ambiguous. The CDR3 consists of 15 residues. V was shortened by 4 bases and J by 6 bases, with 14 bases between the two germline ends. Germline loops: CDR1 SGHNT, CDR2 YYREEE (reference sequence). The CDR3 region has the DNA TGTGCCAGCAGCCCGGGCTCGGCGGCTAATTCACCCCTCCACTTT. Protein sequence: CASSPGSAANSPLHF.

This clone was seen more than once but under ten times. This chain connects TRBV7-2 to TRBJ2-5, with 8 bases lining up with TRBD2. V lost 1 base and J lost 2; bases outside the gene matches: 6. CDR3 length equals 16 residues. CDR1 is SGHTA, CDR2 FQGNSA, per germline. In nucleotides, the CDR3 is TGTGCCAGCAGCTTAGTGGCTAGCGGGCAACAAGAGACCCAGTACTTC. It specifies CASSLVASGQQETQYF.

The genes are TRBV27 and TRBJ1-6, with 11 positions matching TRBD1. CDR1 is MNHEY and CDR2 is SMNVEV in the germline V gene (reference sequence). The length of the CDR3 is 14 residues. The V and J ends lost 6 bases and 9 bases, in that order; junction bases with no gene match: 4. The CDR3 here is CASRRTGGGSPLHF. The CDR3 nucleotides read TGTGCCAGCAGGCGGACAGGGGGCGGTTCACCCCTCCACTTT.

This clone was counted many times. CDR3 loop: CASSPDRRLISMNTEAFF. The CDR3 DNA is TGTGCCAGCAGTCCGGACAGGCGATTGATATCGATGAACACTGAAGCTTTCTTT. V usage is TRBV6-2 or TRBV6-3 and J usage is TRBJ1-1, with 7 bases matching TRBD1. The CDR3 sequence is 18 residues long. CDR1 and CDR2 (germline): MNHEY, SVGEGT. J gave up 0 bases and V 5 bases, and 15 bases lay outside the gene matches.

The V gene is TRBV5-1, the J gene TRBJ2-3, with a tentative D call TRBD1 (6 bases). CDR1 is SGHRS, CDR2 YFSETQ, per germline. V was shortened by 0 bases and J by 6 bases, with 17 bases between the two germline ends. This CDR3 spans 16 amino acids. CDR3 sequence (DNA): TGCGCCAGCAGCTTGGAGACAGGCCTGGGGTGGGATACGCAGTATTTT. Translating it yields CASSLETGLGWDTQYF.

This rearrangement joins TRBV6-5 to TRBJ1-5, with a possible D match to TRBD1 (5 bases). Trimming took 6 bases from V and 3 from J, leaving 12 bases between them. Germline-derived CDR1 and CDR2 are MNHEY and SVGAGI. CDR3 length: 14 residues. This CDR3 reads CASRSGLNNQPQHF. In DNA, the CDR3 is TGTGCCAGCAGATCGGGACTGAACAATCAGCCCCAGCATTTT.

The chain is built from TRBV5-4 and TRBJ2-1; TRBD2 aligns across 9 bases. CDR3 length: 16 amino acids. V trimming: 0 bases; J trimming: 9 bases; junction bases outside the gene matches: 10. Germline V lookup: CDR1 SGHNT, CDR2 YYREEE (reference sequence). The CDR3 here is CASSLGGRASRGEQFF. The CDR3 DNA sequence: TGTGCCAGCAGCTTGGGCGGGAGGGCGTCGAGGGGTGAGCAGTTCTTC.

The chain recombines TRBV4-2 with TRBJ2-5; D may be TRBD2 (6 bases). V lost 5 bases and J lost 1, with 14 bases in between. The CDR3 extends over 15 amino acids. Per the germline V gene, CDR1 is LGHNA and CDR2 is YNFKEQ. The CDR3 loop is CASSLSRDFQETQYF. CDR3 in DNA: TGTGCCAGCAGCTTGTCCCGGGACTTCCAAGAGACCCAGTACTTC.

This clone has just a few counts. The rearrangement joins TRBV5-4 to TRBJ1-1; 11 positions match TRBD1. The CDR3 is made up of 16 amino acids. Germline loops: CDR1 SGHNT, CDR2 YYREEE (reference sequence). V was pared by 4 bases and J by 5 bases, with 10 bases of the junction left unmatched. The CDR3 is CASSAGQGARRTEAFF. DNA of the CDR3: TGTGCCAGCAGCGCCGGACAGGGGGCGAGGAGGACTGAAGCTTTCTTT. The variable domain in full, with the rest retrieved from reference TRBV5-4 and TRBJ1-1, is ETGVTQSPTHLIKTRGQQVTLRCSSQSGHNTVSWYQQALGQGPQFIFQYYREEENGRGNFPPRFSGLQFPNYSSELNVNALELDDSALYLCASSAGQGARRTEAFFGQGTRLTVV.

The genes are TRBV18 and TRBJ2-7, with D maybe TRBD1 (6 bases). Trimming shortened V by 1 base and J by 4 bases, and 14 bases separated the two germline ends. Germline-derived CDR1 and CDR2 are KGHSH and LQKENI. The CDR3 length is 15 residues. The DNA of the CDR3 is TGTGCCAGCTCACCACAGGGGGACACATTATACGAGCAGTACTTC. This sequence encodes CASSPQGDTLYEQYF. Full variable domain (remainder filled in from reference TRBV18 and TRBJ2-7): NAGVMQNPRHLVRRRGQEARLRCSPMKGHSHVYWYRQLPEEGLKFMVYLQKENIIDESGMPKERFSAEFPKEGPSILRIQQVVRGDSAAYFCASSPQGDTLYEQYFGPGTRLTVT.

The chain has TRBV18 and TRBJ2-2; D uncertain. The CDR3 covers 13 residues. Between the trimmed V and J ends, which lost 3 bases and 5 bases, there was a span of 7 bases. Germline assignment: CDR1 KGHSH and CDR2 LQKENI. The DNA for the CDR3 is TGTGCCAGCTCACCGGATCAAACCGGGGAGCTGTTTTTT. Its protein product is CASSPDQTGELFF.

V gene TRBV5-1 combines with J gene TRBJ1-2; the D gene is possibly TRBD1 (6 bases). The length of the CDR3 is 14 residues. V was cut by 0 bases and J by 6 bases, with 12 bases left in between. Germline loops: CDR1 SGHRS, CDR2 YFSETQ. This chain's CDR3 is CASSLGQVYDGYTF. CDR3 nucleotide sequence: TGCGCCAGCAGCTTGGGACAGGTTTACGATGGCTACACCTTC.